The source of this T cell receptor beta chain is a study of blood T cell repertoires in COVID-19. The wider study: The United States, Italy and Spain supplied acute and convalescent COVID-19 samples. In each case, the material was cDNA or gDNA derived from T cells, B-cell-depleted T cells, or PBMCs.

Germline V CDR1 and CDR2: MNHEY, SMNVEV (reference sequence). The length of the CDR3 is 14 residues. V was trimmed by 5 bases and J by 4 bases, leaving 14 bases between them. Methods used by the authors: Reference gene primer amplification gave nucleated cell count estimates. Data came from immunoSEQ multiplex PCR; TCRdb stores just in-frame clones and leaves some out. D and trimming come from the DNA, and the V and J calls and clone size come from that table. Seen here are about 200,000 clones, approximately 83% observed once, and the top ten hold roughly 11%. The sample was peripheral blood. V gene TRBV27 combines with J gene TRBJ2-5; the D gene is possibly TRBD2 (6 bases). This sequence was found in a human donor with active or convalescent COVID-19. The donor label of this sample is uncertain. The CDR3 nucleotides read TGTGCCAGCAGTGAACTGGGACTCTTAGAGACCCAGTACTTC. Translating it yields CASSELGLLETQYF.